The 10 T cell receptor beta chains below come from one sample, sequenced in a study of PD-1 blockade in classical Hodgkin lymphoma. The method was immunoSEQ multiplex PCR; TCRdb's version includes in-frame clones alone and lacks a portion of them. Here the sample spans 90,000 to 100,000 clones, 75% to 90% being singletons. Brentuximab vedotin exposure varied among the patients, all of whom had relapsed after autologous stem cell transplantation. The sequences come from peripheral blood mononuclear cells (PBMCs), collected before the second cycle of nivolumab. The receptors here all came from a human donor with classical Hodgkin lymphoma.

CDR3 in DNA: TGTGCCATCAGACAAACAGGGGGTATCTCCTACGAGCAGTACTTC. Translation gives CAIRQTGGISYEQYF. The chain uses TRBV10-3 and TRBJ2-7; 8 nucleotides agree with TRBD1. Germline CDR1 ENHRY, CDR2 SYGVKD. V was pared by 6 bases and J by 0 bases, with 7 bases of the junction left unmatched. This CDR3 has 15 residues.

This clone came up a few times. The chain couples TRBV9 to TRBJ2-5, with 10 bases identical to TRBD2. This CDR3 has 16 amino acids. The junction had 4 bases not matched to a gene; V was cut back by 0 bases and J by 2 bases. Germline V gene lookup returns CDR1 SGDLS and CDR2 YYNGEE. This chain's CDR3 is CASSVGSGGAQETQYF. The CDR3 bases are TGTGCCAGCAGCGTAGGAAGCGGGGGGGCGCAAGAGACCCAGTACTTC.

The rearrangement uses TRBV6-6 and TRBJ2-2; 9 bases line up with TRBD2. CDR3 size: 16 residues. Germline values: CDR1 MNHNY, CDR2 SVGAGI (reference sequence). J gave up 3 bases and V 5 bases, and 7 bases lay outside the gene matches. The CDR3 DNA sequence: TGTGCCAGCAGTGCCGGGACTAGCCTTTACACCGGGGAGCTGTTTTTT. Its translation: CASSAGTSLYTGELFF.

The J gene is TRBJ2-7, the V gene TRBV19; possibly TRBD1 for D (5 bases). Germline CDR1 LNHDA, CDR2 SQIVND (reference sequence). The CDR3 has 13 amino acids. The V end lost 10 bases, the J end lost 0 bases, and 13 bases lay between the germline ends. CDR3: CATSPGFSYEQYF. The CDR3 DNA follows: TGTGCCACCTCCCCAGGGTTCTCCTACGAGCAGTACTTC.

Notes on this clone: In the same sample, other DNA sequences code for this CDR3. DNA of the CDR3: TGTGCCAGCAGCTTAACCCCGAGGCCGACAACCAACTATGGCTACACCTTC. It yields the protein CASSLTPRPTTNYGYTF. The chain employs TRBV7-9 and TRBJ1-2; no clear D gene. This CDR3 is 17 amino acids long. The germline CDR1 and CDR2 sequences are SEHNR and FQNEAQ (reference sequence). Trimming cost V 2 bases and J 2 bases, with 18 bases left between them. Variable domain in full (rest from reference TRBV7-9 and TRBJ1-2): DTGVSQNPRHKITKRGQNVTFRCDPISEHNRLYWYRQTLGQGPEFLTYFQNEAQLEKSRLLSDRFSAERPKGSFSTLEIQRTEQGDSAMYLCASSLTPRPTTNYGYTFGSGTRLTVV.

The chain couples TRBV6-6 to TRBJ2-4; D gene uncertain. The CDR3 runs 14 residues. CDR1 and CDR2 (germline): MNHNY, SVGAGI (reference sequence). Between the trimmed V and J ends, which lost 5 bases and 0 bases, there was a span of 8 bases. CDR3 loop: CASSHAGAKNIQYF. The CDR3 DNA follows: TGTGCCAGCAGTCACGCCGGAGCCAAAAACATTCAGTACTTC.

With respect to this clone: One junction end disagrees with the germline gene, perhaps due to a read error. The rearrangement joins TRBV10-2 to TRBJ2-1, with TRBD1 matching 8 bases. This CDR3 comprises 12 residues. The germline V gene encodes CDR1 WSHSY and CDR2 SAAADI. The CDR3 loop reads CASSDQRTGQVF. The CDR3 nucleotides are TGCGCCAGCAGTGATCAGAGGACAGGGCAAGTCTTC.

This chain uses TRBV19 with TRBJ1-5, with 8 bases that match TRBD1. The trim removed 1 base at V and 6 bases at J, leaving 5 bases unmatched. This CDR3 is built from 15 residues. Germline CDR1 reads LNHDA; CDR2 reads SQIVND (reference sequence). The CDR3 DNA is TGTGCCAGTAGTATAGGTACAGGGGGTGGTCAGCCCCAGCATTTT. Its translation is CASSIGTGGGQPQHF. Filled out from reference TRBV19 and TRBJ1-5, the complete variable domain reads DGGITQSPKYLFRKEGQNVTLSCEQNLNHDAMYWYRQDPGQGLRLIYYSQIVNDFQKGDIAEGYSVSREKKESFPLTVTSAQKNPTAFYLCASSIGTGGGQPQHFGDGTRLSIL.

For this clone: Within the sample, other DNA sequences also encode this same CDR3. J is TRBJ2-1 and V is TRBV7-9; unclear D gene. The CDR3 spans 15 residues. The ends were cut back, 1 base at V and 1 base at J, with 8 bases in the middle. The germline CDR1 and CDR2 sequences are SEHNR and FQNEAQ (reference sequence). The CDR3 sequence is CASSLVGGSYNEQFF. CDR3 sequence (DNA): TGTGCCAGCAGCTTAGTGGGTGGATCCTACAATGAGCAGTTCTTC.

This clone is a singleton in its sample. V usage is TRBV2 and J usage is TRBJ1-5; 10 bases match TRBD1. CDR1 is SNHLY and CDR2 is FYNNEI in the germline V gene. This CDR3 is 14 amino acids long. Trimming took 6 bases from V and 1 from J; bases not matched to a gene: 0. CDR3 DNA sequence: TGTGCCAGCAGGGGACAGGGGAGCAATCAGCCCCAGCATTTT. Its protein product is CASRGQGSNQPQHF.